This is a list of T cell receptor beta chains from one sample in a study of T cell changes during pregnancy in multiple sclerosis. Assay used: immunoSEQ multiplex PCR; TCRdb lists only in-frame clones, some missing. This sample has roughly 40,000 clones, with around 90% found just once. This material consisted of CD4+ T cells from peripheral blood mononuclear cells, taken in the third trimester of pregnancy. Receptors were obtained from a female donor with multiple sclerosis, enrolled in a pregnancy study. Each CDR3 is given with its conserved first and last residue. The D gene is left open where the match is weak. Clone size is stated in some rows and not others, as once, few, many or a class when expanded.

v_gene: TRBV11-3; d_gene: TRBD1; abundance: -; j_gene: TRBJ2-2; CDR3aa: CASSPTGATGELFF; CDR3nt: TGTGCCAGCAGCCCCACAGGGGCCACCGGGGAGCTGTTTTTT
v_gene: TRBV6-4; d_gene: -; abundance: -; j_gene: TRBJ1-1; CDR3aa: CASDFTENTEAFF; CDR3nt: TGTGCCAGCGATTTTACAGAGAACACTGAAGCTTTCTTT
v_gene: TRBV30; d_gene: TRBD1; abundance: -; j_gene: TRBJ2-2; CDR3aa: CAWSTGTGGSTGELFF; CDR3nt: TGTGCCTGGTCTACTGGGACAGGGGGTTCGACCGGGGAGCTGTTTTTT
v_gene: TRBV7-9; d_gene: TRBD2; abundance: -; j_gene: TRBJ2-5; CDR3aa: CASSTLSGTGRETQYF; CDR3nt: TGTGCCAGCAGCACCCTTAGCGGGACCGGGAGAGAGACCCAGTACTTC
v_gene: TRBV25-1; d_gene: -; abundance: -; j_gene: TRBJ2-3; CDR3aa: CASTSLDTQYF; CDR3nt: TGTGCCAGCACAAGCCTAGATACGCAGTATTTT
v_gene: TRBV6-6; d_gene: -; abundance: -; j_gene: TRBJ1-2; CDR3aa: CASSSPGQSGGYTF; CDR3nt: TGTGCCAGCAGTTCCCCCGGACAGAGCGGTGGCTACACCTTC
v_gene: TRBV28; d_gene: TRBD1; abundance: -; j_gene: TRBJ1-2; CDR3aa: CASSRQGSIYGYTF; CDR3nt: TGTGCCAGCAGTCGACAGGGGTCTATCTATGGCTACACCTTC
v_gene: TRBV6-5; d_gene: -; abundance: -; j_gene: TRBJ2-1; CDR3aa: CASSYSWWAGYNEQFF; CDR3nt: TGTGCCAGCAGTTACTCTTGGTGGGCAGGGTACAATGAGCAGTTCTTC
v_gene: TRBV2; d_gene: TRBD2; abundance: -; j_gene: TRBJ2-1; CDR3aa: CASSGPLGAGDHNEQFF; CDR3nt: TGTGCCAGCAGTGGCCCGCTAGGGGCGGGAGATCACAATGAGCAGTTCTTC
v_gene: TRBV4-2; d_gene: TRBD1; abundance: -; j_gene: TRBJ1-2; CDR3aa: CASSHEQGARGYGYTF; CDR3nt: TGTGCCAGCAGCCACGAACAGGGGGCGCGGGGCTATGGCTACACCTTC
v_gene: TRBV7-6; d_gene: TRBD2; abundance: -; j_gene: TRBJ2-3; CDR3aa: CASSLRLAGGQRDTQYF; CDR3nt: TGTGCCAGCAGCCTCCGACTAGCGGGAGGGCAGCGCGATACGCAGTATTTT
v_gene: TRBV5-1; d_gene: TRBD1; abundance: few; j_gene: TRBJ2-7; CDR3aa: CASSPVLGTGGSYEQYF; CDR3nt: TGCGCCAGCAGCCCGGTACTTGGGACAGGGGGTTCCTACGAGCAGTACTTC
v_gene: TRBV5-1; d_gene: TRBD1; abundance: -; j_gene: TRBJ2-1; CDR3aa: CASRVTGGIVYNEQFF; CDR3nt: TGCGCCAGCAGGGTGACAGGGGGGATAGTTTACAATGAGCAGTTCTTC
v_gene: TRBV10-1; d_gene: TRBD2; abundance: -; j_gene: TRBJ2-1; CDR3aa: CATASGSYNEQFF; CDR3nt: TGCGCCACCGCTAGCGGCTCCTACAATGAGCAGTTCTTC
v_gene: TRBV15; d_gene: -; abundance: -; j_gene: TRBJ1-2; CDR3aa: CATSRAGDYGYTF; CDR3nt: TGTGCCACCAGCAGAGCGGGGGACTATGGCTACACCTTC
v_gene: TRBV6-5; d_gene: TRBD1; abundance: -; j_gene: TRBJ1-2; CDR3aa: CASSRDRVGGYTF; CDR3nt: TGTGCCAGCAGCCGGGACAGGGTTGGTGGCTACACCTTC
v_gene: TRBV7-2; d_gene: -; abundance: -; j_gene: TRBJ1-5; CDR3aa: CASSVSGDQPQHF; CDR3nt: TGTGCCAGCAGCGTCTCAGGGGATCAGCCCCAGCATTTT
v_gene: TRBV27; d_gene: TRBD2; abundance: -; j_gene: TRBJ2-3; CDR3aa: CASSSPSGSDTDTQYF; CDR3nt: TGTGCCAGCAGTTCCCCTAGCGGGAGCGACACAGATACGCAGTATTTT
v_gene: TRBV6-1; d_gene: -; abundance: -; j_gene: TRBJ2-3; CDR3aa: CASSAIAASTDTQYF; CDR3nt: TGTGCCAGCAGTGCGATAGCGGCTAGCACAGATACGCAGTATTTT
v_gene: TRBV7-2; d_gene: -; abundance: -; j_gene: TRBJ1-2; CDR3aa: CASSWALNRDHNYGYTF; CDR3nt: TGTGCCAGCAGCTGGGCATTAAACAGGGACCATAACTATGGCTACACCTTC
v_gene: TRBV28; d_gene: -; abundance: -; j_gene: TRBJ2-3; CDR3aa: CASSSPRRTDTQYF; CDR3nt: TGTGCCAGCAGTTCCCCCCGTCGCACAGATACGCAGTATTTT
v_gene: TRBV19; d_gene: -; abundance: -; j_gene: TRBJ2-1; CDR3aa: CASRLSANSYNEQFF; CDR3nt: TGTGCCAGTAGGCTTAGTGCCAATTCCTACAATGAGCAGTTCTTC
v_gene: TRBV10-3; d_gene: TRBD2; abundance: -; j_gene: TRBJ2-1; CDR3aa: CAISGTSEHNEQFF; CDR3nt: TGTGCCATCAGTGGGACTAGCGAACACAATGAGCAGTTCTTC
v_gene: TRBV6-6; d_gene: TRBD1; abundance: -; j_gene: TRBJ1-2; CDR3aa: CASTEGAGYGYTF; CDR3nt: TGTGCCAGCACGGAGGGGGCGGGCTATGGCTACACCTTC
v_gene: TRBV11-1; d_gene: TRBD1; abundance: once; j_gene: TRBJ2-5; CDR3aa: CASSSGQGVKETQYF; CDR3nt: TGTGCCAGCAGCTCCGGACAGGGAGTGAAAGAGACCCAGTACTTC
v_gene: TRBV6-4; d_gene: TRBD1; abundance: -; j_gene: TRBJ1-2; CDR3aa: CASRRGQLYGYTF; CDR3nt: TGTGCCAGCAGGCGGGGACAGCTGTATGGCTACACCTTC
v_gene: TRBV9; d_gene: -; abundance: -; j_gene: TRBJ1-1; CDR3aa: CASSVVGGETEAFF; CDR3nt: TGTGCCAGCAGCGTAGTCGGGGGAGAGACGGAAGCTTTCTTT
v_gene: TRBV2; d_gene: TRBD1; abundance: -; j_gene: TRBJ2-5; CDR3aa: CASRGDSSGETQYF; CDR3nt: TGTGCCAGCAGGGGGGACAGCTCGGGAGAGACCCAGTACTTC
v_gene: TRBV5-1; d_gene: TRBD2; abundance: -; j_gene: TRBJ2-3; CDR3aa: CASSRFLAGGRYTDTQYF; CDR3nt: TGCGCCAGCAGCCGATTCCTAGCGGGAGGGCGTTACACAGATACGCAGTATTTT
v_gene: TRBV19; d_gene: -; abundance: -; j_gene: TRBJ1-5; CDR3aa: CATSELVGGDQPQHF; CDR3nt: TGTGCCACCTCAGAGTTGGTCGGGGGGGATCAGCCCCAGCATTTT
v_gene: TRBV5-1; d_gene: TRBD1; abundance: -; j_gene: TRBJ2-5; CDR3aa: CASSYTGQGRETQYF; CDR3nt: TGCGCCAGCAGCTATACGGGACAGGGGCGGGAGACCCAGTACTTC
v_gene: TRBV5-1; d_gene: -; abundance: -; j_gene: TRBJ2-1; CDR3aa: CASSIGLNNEQFF; CDR3nt: TGCGCCAGCAGCATCGGACTTAACAATGAGCAGTTCTTC
v_gene: TRBV19; d_gene: -; abundance: -; j_gene: TRBJ1-5; CDR3aa: CASTGLQGSQPQHF; CDR3nt: TGTGCCAGTACCGGGCTCCAGGGGTCTCAGCCCCAGCATTTT
v_gene: TRBV28; d_gene: TRBD1; abundance: -; j_gene: TRBJ1-5; CDR3aa: CASSSPGTGAQPQHF; CDR3nt: TGTGCCAGCAGTTCCCCCGGGACAGGGGCCCAGCCCCAGCATTTT
v_gene: TRBV7-9; d_gene: -; abundance: -; j_gene: TRBJ1-2; CDR3aa: CASTDTGGENGYTF; CDR3nt: TGTGCCAGCACCGACACCGGGGGGGAGAATGGCTACACCTTC
v_gene: TRBV7-2; d_gene: TRBD2; abundance: -; j_gene: TRBJ2-5; CDR3aa: CASTPYSGEETQYF; CDR3nt: TGTGCCAGCACTCCTTATAGCGGGGAGGAGACCCAGTACTTC
v_gene: TRBV13; d_gene: TRBD2; abundance: -; j_gene: TRBJ2-1; CDR3aa: CASYSGSRSYNEQFF; CDR3nt: TGTGCCAGTTATAGCGGGAGTAGGTCCTACAATGAGCAGTTCTTC
v_gene: TRBV9; d_gene: -; abundance: -; j_gene: TRBJ2-3; CDR3aa: CASSVATRGGATQYF; CDR3nt: TGTGCCAGCAGCGTAGCTACAAGAGGGGGAGCCACGCAGTATTTT
v_gene: TRBV30; d_gene: TRBD1; abundance: -; j_gene: TRBJ2-4; CDR3aa: CAWSQDRVVNIQYF; CDR3nt: TGTGCCTGGAGTCAGGACAGGGTCGTAAACATTCAGTACTTC
v_gene: TRBV19; d_gene: -; abundance: -; j_gene: TRBJ1-5; CDR3aa: CASSMVTGNQPQHF; CDR3nt: TGTGCCAGTAGTATGGTTACGGGCAATCAGCCCCAGCATTTT
v_gene: TRBV5-1; d_gene: TRBD1; abundance: -; j_gene: TRBJ1-5; CDR3aa: CASSSGTVPNQPQHF; CDR3nt: TGCGCCAGCAGCTCCGGGACAGTTCCCAATCAGCCCCAGCATTTT
v_gene: TRBV6-6; d_gene: -; abundance: -; j_gene: TRBJ1-5; CDR3aa: CASSYSSGGNQPQHF; CDR3nt: TGTGCCAGCAGTTACTCGTCCGGGGGCAATCAGCCCCAGCATTTT
v_gene: TRBV19; d_gene: TRBD1; abundance: -; j_gene: TRBJ2-4; CDR3aa: CASSNDRAGDIQYF; CDR3nt: TGTGCCAGTAGTAATGACAGGGCCGGGGACATTCAGTACTTC
v_gene: TRBV2; d_gene: -; abundance: -; j_gene: TRBJ2-1; CDR3aa: CASSPLGYNEQFF; CDR3nt: TGTGCCAGCAGTCCACTAGGCTACAATGAGCAGTTCTTC
v_gene: TRBV10-3; d_gene: -; abundance: -; j_gene: TRBJ2-7; CDR3aa: CAIRKGVYPYEQYF; CDR3nt: TGTGCCATCAGGAAGGGGGTTTACCCCTACGAGCAGTACTTC
v_gene: TRBV6-1; d_gene: -; abundance: -; j_gene: TRBJ2-4; CDR3aa: CASSDGRGLNIQYF; CDR3nt: TGTGCCAGCAGTGACGGGCGGGGACTAAACATTCAGTACTTC
v_gene: TRBV18; d_gene: -; abundance: -; j_gene: TRBJ1-1; CDR3aa: CASSPRLDRNTEAFF; CDR3nt: TGTGCCAGCTCACCTAGGTTAGACAGGAACACTGAAGCTTTCTTT
v_gene: TRBV6-5; d_gene: TRBD2; abundance: few; j_gene: TRBJ2-1; CDR3aa: CASSYVAGDYNEQFF; CDR3nt: TGTGCCAGCAGTTACGTAGCGGGGGACTACAATGAGCAGTTCTTC
v_gene: TRBV28; d_gene: TRBD2; abundance: -; j_gene: TRBJ2-2; CDR3aa: CASSLSPPGLADTGELFF; CDR3nt: TGTGCCAGCAGTTTATCCCCCCCGGGACTAGCGGATACCGGGGAGCTGTTTTTT
v_gene: TRBV5-1; d_gene: TRBD2; abundance: -; j_gene: TRBJ2-1; CDR3aa: CASSLTASGYNEQFF; CDR3nt: TGCGCCAGCAGCTTAACGGCTAGCGGCTACAATGAGCAGTTCTTC